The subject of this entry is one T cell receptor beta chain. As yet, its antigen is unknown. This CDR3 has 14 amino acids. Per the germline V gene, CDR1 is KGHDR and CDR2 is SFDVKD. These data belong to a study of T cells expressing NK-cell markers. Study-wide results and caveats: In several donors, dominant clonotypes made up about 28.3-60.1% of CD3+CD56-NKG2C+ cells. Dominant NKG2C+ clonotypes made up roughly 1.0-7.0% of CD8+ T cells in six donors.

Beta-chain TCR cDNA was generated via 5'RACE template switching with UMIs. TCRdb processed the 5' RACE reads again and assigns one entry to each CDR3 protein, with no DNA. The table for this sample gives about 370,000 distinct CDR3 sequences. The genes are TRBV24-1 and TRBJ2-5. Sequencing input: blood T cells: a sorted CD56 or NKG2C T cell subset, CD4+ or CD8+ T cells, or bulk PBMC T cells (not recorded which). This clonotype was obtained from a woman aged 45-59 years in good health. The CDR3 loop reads CATSDSDTAGTQYF.